Listed here are 28 T cell receptor beta chains from one sample, sequenced in a study of control samples from healthy donors and cancer patients. Produced via immunoSEQ multiplex PCR; TCRdb's table is partial and in-frame only. The table has 200,000 or so clones, about 90% seen once. What was sequenced was blood. The source of these receptors is a man in his thirties or forties in good health.

This chain uses TRBV29-1 with TRBJ1-2, with D possibly matching TRBD1 (6 bases). The germline CDR1 and CDR2 sequences are SQVTM and ANQGSEA. Trimming stripped 1 base from V and 2 bases from J, with 20 bases between. CDR3 size: 17 residues. CDR3 sequence reads: CSVEVPEEWTANYGYTF. The CDR3 bases are TGCAGCGTTGAAGTCCCTGAAGAATGGACAGCCAACTATGGCTACACCTTC. Based on the CDR3 plus reference TRBV29-1 and TRBJ1-2, the full variable domain is SAVISQKPSRDICQRGTSLTIQCQVDSQVTMMFWYRQQPGQSLTLIATANQGSEATYESGFVIDKFPISRPNLTFSTLTVSNMSPEDSSIYLCSVEVPEEWTANYGYTFGSGTRLTVV.

The genes are TRBV6-5 and TRBJ1-1, with TRBD1 as a possible D gene (5 bases). CDR3 length: 15 amino acids. Germline loops: CDR1 MNHEY, CDR2 SVGAGI. Trimming left V 0 bases short and J 4 bases short, with 12 bases between. CDR3 protein: CASSYSAGRGTEAFF. The CDR3 DNA is TGTGCCAGCAGTTACTCGGCAGGGAGGGGCACTGAAGCTTTCTTT.

This chain joins TRBV9 and TRBJ1-4; 10 positions match TRBD1. There are 16 residues in the CDR3. Trimming took 3 bases from V and 5 from J; bases not matched to a gene: 7. Germline loops: CDR1 SGDLS, CDR2 YYNGEE. CDR3 sequence: CASSASWDRGNEKLFF. The CDR3 coding sequence is TGTGCCAGCAGCGCAAGTTGGGACAGGGGAAATGAAAAACTGTTTTTT.

The chain carries TRBV6-1 and TRBJ1-4; D is perhaps TRBD1 (6 bases). This CDR3 has 12 amino acids. Germline CDR1 MNHNS, CDR2 SASEGT. V was shortened by 1 base and J by 10 bases, with 7 bases between the two germline ends. The CDR3: CASSEDRVKLFF. CDR3 DNA sequence: TGTGCCAGCAGTGAAGACAGGGTAAAACTGTTTTTT.

This chain joins TRBV7-9 and TRBJ1-2, with 7 bases lining up with TRBD1. The CDR3 sequence is 15 residues long. V dropped 4 bases and J dropped 4; count of bases not matched to a gene: 9. Germline values: CDR1 SEHNR, CDR2 FQNEAQ (reference sequence). The CDR3 bases are TGTGCCAGCAGCTCCACCGGACAGGAACTCTATGGCTACACCTTC. Its protein product is CASSSTGQELYGYTF.

This rearrangement joins TRBV20-1 to TRBJ2-7; TRBD2 matches 12 bases. The CDR3 sequence is 15 residues long. Trimming cost V 3 bases and J 4 bases; bases outside gene matches: 7. Germline-derived CDR1 and CDR2 are DFQATT and SNEGSKA (reference sequence). The CDR3 DNA reads TGCAGTGCTAGTGGACTAGCGGGGCGCTTATACGAGCAGTACTTC. Its protein product is CSASGLAGRLYEQYF.

The chain has TRBV3-1 (or the pseudogene TRBV3-2) and TRBJ1-3, with TRBD1 matching 11 bases. Germline V gene sequence: CDR1 LGHDT, CDR2 YNNKEL (reference sequence). J gave up 0 bases and V 5 bases, and 3 bases lay outside the gene matches. The CDR3 totals 16 residues. The CDR3 nucleotides are TGTGCCAGCAGCGAGGACAGGGGGCTCTCTGGAAACACCATATATTTT. Amino acid sequence: CASSEDRGLSGNTIYF.

The V and J genes are TRBV19 and TRBJ1-5; TRBD1 matches 12 bases. The trim removed 4 bases at V and 0 bases at J, leaving 10 bases unmatched. Germline V CDR1 and CDR2: LNHDA, SQIVND (reference sequence). The CDR3 covers 19 residues. The CDR3 here is CASSTPRDRGRISNQPQHF. Here the CDR3 DNA reads TGTGCCAGTAGTACCCCTCGGGACAGGGGGCGGATTAGCAATCAGCCCCAGCATTTT.

The V and J genes are TRBV7-2 and TRBJ2-3; possible D gene TRBD2, 5 bases. The V gene's germline CDR1 is SGHTA and CDR2 FQGNSA. This CDR3 is 13 amino acids long. Deletions cut 1 base from V and 4 bases from J, with 6 bases between. CDR3 protein: CASSLGGPDTQYF. In nucleotides, the CDR3 is TGTGCCAGCAGCTTAGGAGGGCCAGATACGCAGTATTTT.

This clone was seen only once. The rearrangement links TRBV5-6 to TRBJ1-1, with a weak D call TRBD1 (5 bases). The V end was cut by 6 bases, the J end by 8 bases, with 17 bases between. Germline V gene lookup returns CDR1 SGHDT and CDR2 YYEEEE. The CDR3 length is 13 residues. In DNA form, the CDR3 reads TGTGCCAGCAAAGCTTGGGGGGGAGTAGAAGCTTTCTTT. Translating it yields CASKAWGGVEAFF.

This chain links TRBV7-3 with TRBJ2-1, with D tentatively TRBD2 (7 bases). This CDR3 has 17 amino acids. The germline gives CDR1 SGHTA, CDR2 FQGTGA. V dropped 5 bases and J dropped 7 bases, with 24 bases sitting between them. The CDR3 DNA follows: TGTGCCAGCAGCCCGGCTAGTAGGCGGGGGCCAGGGAATGAGCAGTTCTTC. This encodes CASSPASRRGPGNEQFF.

The genes are TRBV5-1 and TRBJ2-3; D possibly corresponds to TRBD2 (5 bases). Trimming took 1 base from V and 3 from J, leaving 24 bases between them. Germline values: CDR1 SGHRS, CDR2 YFSETQ. The CDR3 sequence is 19 residues long. DNA for the CDR3: TGCGCCAGCAGCTTGACCGGACCGTCTCTTCGTGGAGGAACAGATACGCAGTATTTT. Translating gives CASSLTGPSLRGGTDTQYF.

The chain uses TRBV15 and TRBJ2-2, with TRBD1 as a possible D gene (6 bases). Trimming shortened V by 2 bases and J by 3 bases, and 7 bases separated the two germline ends. Germline CDR1 and CDR2: LNHNV and YYDKDF (reference sequence). The CDR3 is made up of 14 amino acids. Written as DNA, the CDR3 is TGTGCCACCAGCAGACACAGGGACACCGGGGAGCTGTTTTTT. Protein sequence: CATSRHRDTGELFF.

The rearrangement uses TRBV19 and TRBJ1-1, with TRBD1 matching 10 bases. V lost 5 bases and J lost 0; bases outside the gene matches: 9. Per the germline V gene, CDR1 is LNHDA and CDR2 is SQIVND (reference sequence). This CDR3 comprises 17 residues. CDR3 residues: CASSGGTGDPMNTEAFF. The CDR3 coding sequence is TGTGCCAGTAGTGGCGGGACAGGGGACCCTATGAACACTGAAGCTTTCTTT.

The rearrangement joins TRBV27 to TRBJ2-4, with D possibly being TRBD2 (7 bases). The CDR3 covers 15 residues. Trimming pared 6 bases from V and 3 bases from J, leaving 15 bases between. In germline, CDR1 is MNHEY, CDR2 SMNVEV (reference sequence). The chain's CDR3 is CASSPWGGSKNIQYF. The CDR3 DNA is TGTGCCAGCAGCCCGTGGGGGGGCAGCAAAAACATTCAGTACTTC.

The chain joins TRBV27 to TRBJ1-6; D gene ambiguous. The CDR3 consists of 13 residues. Germline V lookup: CDR1 MNHEY, CDR2 SMNVEV (reference sequence). V was clipped by 7 bases and J by 10 bases, with 14 bases between them. For the CDR3, the DNA is TGTGCCAGCACTTTCGGTAGTGGATCACCCCTCCACTTT. Amino acids: CASTFGSGSPLHF.

This chain uses TRBV27 with TRBJ1-1; 11 bases align to TRBD1. The CDR3 has 13 amino acids. J gave up 7 bases and V 6 bases, and 4 bases lay outside the gene matches. Per germline, CDR1 MNHEY and CDR2 SMNVEV (reference sequence). CDR3 sequence reads: CASRRTGGDEAFF. CDR3 sequence (DNA): TGTGCCAGCAGACGGACAGGGGGCGATGAAGCTTTCTTT.

The J gene is TRBJ2-6, the V gene TRBV6-1; possibly TRBD1 for D (6 bases). CDR3 size: 18 residues. Germline values: CDR1 MNHNS, CDR2 SASEGT. Trimming removed 2 bases from V and 2 bases from J, with 16 bases in between. The CDR3 nucleotides read TGTGCCAGCAGTGAAAAACCTGTTAGACAGGCTGGGGCCAACGTCCTGACTTTC. This codes for CASSEKPVRQAGANVLTF.

The rearrangement links TRBV21-1 to TRBJ1-5; the D call TRBD1 from the table was never checked on the DNA. TRBV21-1 is a listed pseudogene. The CDR3 has 14 residues. The CDR3 loop reads CASSMAVINQPQHF. As DNA, the CDR3 is TGTGCCAGCAGCATGGCAGTGATCAATCAGCCCCAGCATTTT.

The rearrangement uses TRBV5-6 and TRBJ2-7; TRBD1 might be the D (6 bases). Trimming took off 4 bases at V and 0 bases at J, with 17 bases between the two ends. Per germline, CDR1 SGHDT and CDR2 YYEEEE. The CDR3 sequence is 16 residues long. CDR3 loop: CASSEGIRDTSYEQYF. DNA of the CDR3: TGTGCCAGCAGCGAGGGGATCCGGGACACCTCCTACGAGCAGTACTTC.

This chain uses TRBV3-1 (or the pseudogene TRBV3-2) with TRBJ2-7, with D possibly matching TRBD2 (6 bases). The CDR3 is 16 amino acids. Trimming pared 4 bases from V and 2 bases from J, leaving 18 bases between. Germline CDR1 reads LGHDT; CDR2 reads YNNKEL (reference sequence). The CDR3 region is CASSPGTPKSTYEQYF. The CDR3 DNA follows: TGTGCCAGCAGCCCTGGGACTCCCAAATCAACCTACGAGCAGTACTTC.

V and J are TRBV3-1 (or the pseudogene TRBV3-2) and TRBJ1-3; D might be TRBD1 (5 bases). From germline, CDR1 is LGHDT and CDR2 YNNKEL (reference sequence). The CDR3 spans 15 residues. Trimming took 8 bases from V and 2 from J, leaving 16 bases between them. CDR3: CASSPSGGAGNTIYF. Written as DNA, the CDR3 is TGTGCCAGCTCCCCCTCGGGGGGGGCTGGAAACACCATATATTTT.

V usage is TRBV18 and J usage is TRBJ2-7; perhaps D is TRBD1 or TRBD2 (5 bases each). Germline loops: CDR1 KGHSH, CDR2 LQKENI. The length of the CDR3 is 13 residues. The ends were cut back, 3 bases at V and 0 bases at J, with 6 bases in the middle. This CDR3 is CASSPGTSYEQYF. For the CDR3, the DNA is TGTGCCAGCTCACCCGGGACCTCCTACGAGCAGTACTTC. Full variable domain (outside the CDR3, taken from reference TRBV18 and TRBJ2-7): NAGVMQNPRHLVRRRGQEARLRCSPMKGHSHVYWYRQLPEEGLKFMVYLQKENIIDESGMPKERFSAEFPKEGPSILRIQQVVRGDSAAYFCASSPGTSYEQYFGPGTRLTVT.

The J gene is TRBJ1-1, the V gene TRBV3-1 (or the pseudogene TRBV3-2); D remains unclear. The ends were cut back, 1 base at V and 0 bases at J, with 9 bases in the middle. The CDR3 is made up of 15 amino acids. From germline, CDR1 is LGHDT and CDR2 YNNKEL (reference sequence). The CDR3 DNA is TGTGCCAGCAGCCAAGGGACGGCTATGAACACTGAAGCTTTCTTT. Amino acid sequence: CASSQGTAMNTEAFF.

The V gene is TRBV5-6, the J gene TRBJ1-2, with D unclear. Deletions cut 0 bases from V and 6 bases from J, with 9 bases between. This CDR3 contains 13 residues. Germline lookup yields CDR1 SGHDT and CDR2 YYEEEE. CDR3 bases: TGTGCCAGCAGCTTGGGAATGGGAAATGGCTACACCTTC. Its protein is CASSLGMGNGYTF.

V usage is TRBV18 and J usage is TRBJ2-7, with D perhaps assigned TRBD1 or TRBD2 (5 bases each). CDR1 and CDR2 from the germline V gene are KGHSH and LQKENI. Trimming pared 10 bases from V and 0 bases from J, leaving 19 bases between. The CDR3 is 15 residues long. The CDR3 here is CATSQGDLGSYEQYF. Written as DNA, the CDR3 is TGTGCCACCTCGCAAGGGGACCTCGGCTCCTACGAGCAGTACTTC.

The rearrangement links TRBV5-1 to TRBJ1-4; 10 bases are a match to TRBD1. Trimming at V came to 8 bases and at J to 0 bases, leaving 7 bases not matched to a gene. The CDR3 consists of 16 residues. CDR1 and CDR2 (germline): SGHRS, YFSETQ. CDR3 protein: CASRDRGGTTNEKLFF. The CDR3 nucleotides are TGCGCCAGTAGGGACAGGGGAGGGACAACTAATGAAAAACTGTTTTTT.

The chain is built from TRBV4-2 and TRBJ2-1, with TRBD2 identical over 11 bases. V was clipped by 4 bases and J by 9 bases; unmatched bases: 14. The CDR3 is 17 residues long. From germline, CDR1 is LGHNA and CDR2 YNFKEQ. The CDR3 region has the DNA TGTGCCAGCAGCCGGGTAACTAGCGGGGGTGGAATTAGTGAGCAGTTCTTC. Protein: CASSRVTSGGGISEQFF.